The TCR beta chain under discussion was sequenced for a study of T cells after yellow fever vaccination. Study in general: In the case of low-cell-number fractions, SMART-Seq v4 Ultra Low Input was used for preparation.

This CDR3 is built from 12 residues. Trimming left V 3 bases short and J 3 bases short, with 9 bases between. CDR1 and CDR2 (germline): DFQATT, SNEGSKA (reference sequence). TCRdb analysed the 5' RACE reads with MiXCR anew, one entry per CDR3 protein. The sample lists 620,000 or so distinct CDR3 sequences, about a sixth occurring once. Sample: PBMCs, taken about 5 days after the first yellow fever vaccination. The V call is TRBV20-1, the J call TRBJ2-7; possibly TRBD2 for D (6 bases). The receptor was isolated from a young man who received the YFV17D yellow fever vaccine. This CDR3 is CSASGSGYEQYV. For the CDR3, the DNA is TGCAGTGCTAGTGGTAGCGGCTACGAGCAGTACGTC.